This TCR beta chain was retrieved from a study of tumor-infiltrating lymphocytes in primary liver carcinoma. Study-level background: With diameters of about 4 to 11 cm, tumors were stage T1-T3 N0M0. Every sample contained roughly 3.5 to 7.13 million productive TCRbeta reads, and these numbers were similar from one tissue type to another.

Of note for this clonotype: Just one base apart from a much larger clone, this may be a read error. The missing conserved phenylalanine or tryptophan at the end of this CDR3 makes a read error likely.

Both RNA and DNA were isolated together from about 19-30 mg of bulk tissue that had not been sorted. The patients carried chronic HBV infection and had received no treatment. Tumor samples all exceeded 75% viable tumor cells. The investigators made TCR beta cDNA from approximately 0.5 ug total RNA, using a constant-region primer. ARM-PCR was slightly modified, and three nested multiplex PCR rounds with it gave rise to the TCR beta libraries. The first two PCR rounds used TRBV1-TRBV30 primers with a Cbeta primer, roughly 10 cycles each. Each CDR3 protein is one row after TCRdb ran MiXCR on the multiplex PCR reads. The table includes 100,000 to 150,000 distinct CDR3 sequences, 64% detected once. The CDR3 length is 13 residues. V shed 6 bases and J shed 8 bases, with 14 bases lying between them. Per the germline V gene, CDR1 is MNHEY and CDR2 is SVGAGI.

The sample was liver tumor tissue from sampling region 3. The subset was: tumor region T3, left-lateral pole. This chain uses TRBV6-5 with TRBJ1-5; D remains unclear. This sequence was found in a woman aged 55 to 70 with primary liver carcinoma and hepatitis B virus infection. CDR3 amino acids: CASRNSAYEPQHS. Here the CDR3 DNA reads TGTGCCAGCAGAAACAGTGCGTATGAGCCCCAGCATTCT.